Listed below are T cell receptor beta chains from one sample, sequenced in a study of shared clonotypes between healthy human individuals. The protocol was immunoSEQ multiplex PCR, while the TCRdb copy is restricted to in-frame clones and leaves out a portion. The sample includes around 2.5 million clones, roughly 93% of them seen just once. Material: naive CD4+ T cells from PBMCs. The receptors originated from a man younger than 30 in good health. Some clones in this sample may be carry-over from other donors' samples. Each CDR3 is given with its conserved first and last residue. Only some rows state a clone size, as once, few, many or a class for expanded clones.

clone size: .; V gene: TRBV6-6; CDR3 length: 10; J gene: TRBJ2-1; CDR3 protein: CASSNNEQFF
clone size: .; V gene: TRBV25-1; CDR3 length: 16; J gene: TRBJ2-1; CDR3 protein: CASTAEGRGFLYEQFF
clone size: .; V gene: TRBV11-2; CDR3 length: 17; J gene: TRBJ2-1; CDR3 protein: CASSTNSLAGGNNEQFF
clone size: once; V gene: TRBV11-2; CDR3 length: 16; J gene: TRBJ2-1; CDR3 protein: CASSPGGLRPYNEQFF
clone size: .; V gene: TRBV6-5; CDR3 length: 15; J gene: TRBJ1-4; CDR3 protein: CASSYSPLYNEKLFF
clone size: .; V gene: TRBV11-3; CDR3 length: 14; J gene: TRBJ2-2; CDR3 protein: CASSSKGDTGELFF
clone size: .; V gene: TRBV5-1; CDR3 length: 14; J gene: TRBJ1-1; CDR3 protein: CASSLDTGGTEAFF
clone size: few; V gene: TRBV2; CDR3 length: 14; J gene: TRBJ1-5; CDR3 protein: CASSGQGRDQPQHF
clone size: .; V gene: TRBV28; CDR3 length: 12; J gene: TRBJ1-2; CDR3 protein: CASSSPGQLIAF
clone size: .; V gene: TRBV11-2; CDR3 length: 12; J gene: TRBJ2-3; CDR3 protein: CASSLVADTQYF
clone size: .; V gene: TRBV11-2; CDR3 length: 14; J gene: TRBJ2-7; CDR3 protein: CASSLRTRSYEQYF
clone size: .; V gene: TRBV7-9; CDR3 length: 15; J gene: TRBJ1-4; CDR3 protein: CASSLAPGRVEKLFF
clone size: .; V gene: TRBV7-9; CDR3 length: 15; J gene: TRBJ2-5; CDR3 protein: CASSLVAAVQETQYF
clone size: .; V gene: TRBV18; CDR3 length: 14; J gene: TRBJ1-1; CDR3 protein: CASSNGGRDTEAFF
clone size: once; V gene: TRBV19; CDR3 length: 14; J gene: TRBJ2-1; CDR3 protein: CASSISGSHNEQFF
clone size: .; V gene: TRBV5-4; CDR3 length: 15; J gene: TRBJ2-5; CDR3 protein: CASSFSGRAGETQYF
clone size: once; V gene: TRBV9; CDR3 length: 14; J gene: TRBJ2-1; CDR3 protein: CASSVQGTYNEQFF
clone size: .; V gene: TRBV30; CDR3 length: 13; J gene: TRBJ1-1; CDR3 protein: CAWRHTGGAVAFF
clone size: .; V gene: TRBV13; CDR3 length: 16; J gene: TRBJ1-2; CDR3 protein: CASSLAGSGAGYGYTF
clone size: once; V gene: TRBV5-1; CDR3 length: 16; J gene: TRBJ2-1; CDR3 protein: CASSLADLAGVNEQFF
clone size: .; V gene: TRBV29-1; CDR3 length: 16; J gene: TRBJ2-3; CDR3 protein: CSVEDLLREGQDTQYF
clone size: .; V gene: TRBV6-1; CDR3 length: 13; J gene: TRBJ2-5; CDR3 protein: CASSDDSPKTQYF
clone size: .; V gene: TRBV7-2; CDR3 length: 14; J gene: TRBJ1-2; CDR3 protein: CASSPRTGVYGYTF
clone size: .; V gene: TRBV2; CDR3 length: 13; J gene: .; CDR3 protein: CASSSGGFYEQYF
clone size: .; V gene: TRBV6-5; CDR3 length: 15; J gene: TRBJ1-5; CDR3 protein: CASSYSQASNQPQHF
clone size: .; V gene: TRBV4-3; CDR3 length: 17; J gene: TRBJ1-3; CDR3 protein: CASSQDRGQVGPVTIYF
clone size: once; V gene: TRBV5-1; CDR3 length: 15; J gene: TRBJ2-1; CDR3 protein: CASSFRDPRYNEQFF
clone size: .; V gene: TRBV4-1; CDR3 length: 16; J gene: TRBJ1-5; CDR3 protein: CASSQEGQGRNQPQHF
clone size: .; V gene: TRBV19; CDR3 length: 13; J gene: TRBJ2-7; CDR3 protein: CASSSDREGEQYF
clone size: .; V gene: TRBV7-3; CDR3 length: 15; J gene: TRBJ2-7; CDR3 protein: CASSSKGSGLDEQYF
clone size: .; V gene: TRBV7-2; CDR3 length: 15; J gene: TRBJ2-7; CDR3 protein: CASSSRTSGLYEQYF
clone size: .; V gene: TRBV28; CDR3 length: 12; J gene: TRBJ1-1; CDR3 protein: CASSGTMTEAFF
clone size: .; V gene: TRBV5-1; CDR3 length: 14; J gene: TRBJ2-5; CDR3 protein: CATTREGRGETQYF
clone size: .; V gene: TRBV7-9; CDR3 length: 14; J gene: TRBJ2-5; CDR3 protein: CASSPEEFQETQYF
clone size: .; V gene: TRBV18; CDR3 length: 14; J gene: TRBJ2-7; CDR3 protein: CASSPGLAAYEQYF